This entry lists 13 T cell receptor beta chains sequenced from one sample in a study of T-cell reconstitution after alpha-beta-depleted transplantation in children. Preparation of the TCRbeta library was carried out with unique molecular identifiers. TCRdb reanalysed the PCR reads using MiXCR and keeps one entry per CDR3 protein. In the table there are roughly 180,000 distinct CDR3 sequences, 13% to 15% of which are singletons. The source material was PBMCs from the stem cell graft donor, sampled from the stem cell graft. The receptors stem from a human donor who donated a stem cell graft to a child with acute lymphoblastic leukemia.

This clonotype was counted many times. The chain uses TRBV2 and TRBJ2-1, with D maybe TRBD1 (6 bases). The CDR3 extends over 13 amino acids. V was cut by 6 bases and J by 3 bases, with 9 bases left in between. In germline, CDR1 is SNHLY, CDR2 FYNNEI. CDR3 coding DNA: TGTGCCAGCAGCCAGGACAGCTACAATGAGCAGTTCTTC. Translation gives CASSQDSYNEQFF.

This clonotype occurred a few times. This chain connects TRBV7-9 to TRBJ2-1; 8 bases match TRBD2. V lost 6 bases, J lost 8 bases, and 6 bases stayed unmatched. The CDR3 consists of 13 residues. The V gene's germline CDR1 is SEHNR and CDR2 FQNEAQ (reference sequence). This CDR3 reads CASSRREGDEQFF. CDR3 coding DNA: TGTGCCAGCAGTAGACGGGAGGGCGATGAGCAGTTCTTC.

This clonotype was recorded many times. This rearrangement joins TRBV28 to TRBJ2-7, with no clear D. Trimming shortened V by 3 bases and J by 2 bases, and 11 bases separated the two germline ends. Germline V CDR1 and CDR2: MDHEN, SYDVKM. The CDR3 extends over 14 amino acids. The CDR3 here is CASSLLGQAYEQYF. The CDR3 DNA reads TGTGCCAGCAGTTTGCTCGGGCAGGCCTACGAGCAGTACTTC. Together with reference TRBV28 and TRBJ2-7, the CDR3 gives the full variable domain: DVKVTQSSRYLVKRTGEKVFLECVQDMDHENMFWYRQDPGLGLRLIYFSYDVKMKEKGDIPEGYSVSREKKERFSLILESASTNQTSMYLCASSLLGQAYEQYFGPGTRLTVT.

This clonotype was counted many times. V and J are TRBV12-3 or TRBV12-4 and TRBJ2-7; D assignment may be TRBD1 or TRBD2 (5 bases each). Trimming removed 6 bases at V and 5 bases at J, with 11 bases between. The CDR3 runs 12 residues. In DNA form, the CDR3 reads TGTGCCAGCAGGAGGGACCCCCACGAGCAGTACTTC. Protein sequence: CASRRDPHEQYF.

The rearrangement uses TRBV27 and TRBJ2-1, with D perhaps TRBD2 (5 bases). The germline gives CDR1 MNHEY, CDR2 SMNVEV (reference sequence). Trimming removed 5 bases from V and 9 bases from J, with 17 bases in between. There are 14 residues in the CDR3. The CDR3, as DNA: TGTGCCAGCAGTCTTACTCGGGATGGTGGTGAGCAGTTCTTC. Translating gives CASSLTRDGGEQFF.

This clonotype was seen at least ten times. The chain joins TRBV27 to TRBJ2-7, with D perhaps being TRBD1 or TRBD2 (5 bases each). Germline loops: CDR1 MNHEY, CDR2 SMNVEV (reference sequence). Trimming cost V 6 bases and J 3 bases, with 18 bases left between them. The CDR3 length is 15 residues. The CDR3 sequence is CASSLEGLILYEQYF. CDR3 bases: TGTGCCAGCAGCTTAGAGGGGTTGATTCTCTACGAGCAGTACTTC.

In this sample, this clonotype turned up many times. The chain uses TRBV10-3 and TRBJ1-1; a possible D gene is TRBD1 (5 bases). Germline V CDR1 and CDR2: ENHRY, SYGVKD. V was clipped by 3 bases and J by 11 bases, with 22 bases between them. CDR3 length equals 15 residues. The CDR3 protein is CAISDPGSPGVGAFF. CDR3 in DNA: TGTGCCATCAGTGATCCCGGCAGCCCGGGGGTTGGTGCTTTCTTT.

This clonotype was found many times. The chain recombines TRBV20-1 with TRBJ2-1, with 13 bases fitting TRBD2. CDR1 is DFQATT, CDR2 SNEGSKA, per germline (reference sequence). V lost 5 bases to trimming and J lost 0 bases; unmatched junction nucleotides: 4. The CDR3 extends over 16 amino acids. Written as DNA, the CDR3 is TGCAGTGCTCGGGGACTAGCGGGGAGCTCCTACAATGAGCAGTTCTTC. Its translation is CSARGLAGSSYNEQFF.

This rearrangement joins TRBV7-9 to TRBJ2-2, with 9 bases identical to TRBD2. CDR1 and CDR2 from the germline V gene are SEHNR and FQNEAQ (reference sequence). Trimming at V came to 6 bases and at J to 3 bases, leaving 11 bases not matched to a gene. CDR3 length: 17 amino acids. CDR3 bases: TGTGCCAGCAGGCAGGATCTAGCGGGATTGTACACCGGGGAGCTGTTTTTT. As protein: CASRQDLAGLYTGELFF.

Many counts were recorded for this clonotype. This chain connects TRBV27 to TRBJ1-1, with 7 bases matching TRBD1. CDR1 MNHEY and CDR2 SMNVEV come from the germline V gene (reference sequence). The V and J ends lost 4 bases and 4 bases, in that order; junction bases with no gene match: 21. This CDR3 has 19 amino acids. The CDR3: CASSSLTTGLVLSGTEAFF. The CDR3 region has the DNA TGTGCCAGCAGTTCCCTAACGACAGGGCTGGTGCTGTCCGGCACTGAAGCTTTCTTT.

This clonotype was counted ten times or more. The J gene is TRBJ2-5, the V gene TRBV20-1, with a possible D match to TRBD1 (5 bases). The V gene's germline CDR1 is DFQATT and CDR2 SNEGSKA (reference sequence). Trimming shortened V by 6 bases and J by 2 bases, and 10 bases separated the two germline ends. The CDR3 is made up of 12 amino acids. CDR3 region: CSAPDSQETQYF. The CDR3 DNA follows: TGCAGTGCCCCAGACAGTCAAGAGACCCAGTACTTC.

The rearrangement uses TRBV6-5 and TRBJ1-1; D might be TRBD1 (5 bases). V was trimmed by 4 bases and J by 2 bases, leaving 17 bases between them. This CDR3 has 16 residues. CDR1 and CDR2 (germline): MNHEY, SVGAGI. The CDR3 reads CASSSPQAATNTEAFF. Here the CDR3 DNA reads TGTGCCAGCAGTTCCCCACAGGCGGCGACAAACACTGAAGCTTTCTTT.

This clonotype was picked up many times. The chain couples TRBV5-1 to TRBJ2-7; TRBD2 matches at 7 bases. V lost 4 bases, J lost 4 bases, and 5 bases stayed unmatched. CDR1 is SGHRS, CDR2 YFSETQ, per germline. The CDR3 is 13 amino acids. The CDR3: CASSPGTIYEQYF. As DNA, the CDR3 is TGCGCCAGCAGCCCGGGGACTATTTACGAGCAGTACTTC.